The 10 T cell receptor beta chains below come from one sample, sequenced in a study of glioma-infiltrating T cells. TCR alpha and beta CDR3 regions were amplified from RNA using iRepertoire nested multiplex PCR. TCRdb reprocessed the multiplex PCR reads via MiXCR and lists one record per CDR3 protein. Of approximately 100,000 distinct CDR3 sequences in the sample, less than 30% were seen once. Sequencing was done on a sample of glioma tissue, nonneoplastic brain tissue, or PBMCs (not recorded which). The source of these receptors is a human donor with low-grade glioma or glioblastoma, undergoing nonglioma brain surgery, or in good health (not recorded which).

The chain couples TRBV18 to TRBJ1-2; D unresolved. This CDR3 has 13 amino acids. Germline CDR1 is KGHSH and CDR2 is LQKENI. With 6 bases removed from V and 3 bases from J, the gap between germline ends came to 11 bases. This CDR3 reads CASSQDRYYGYTF. Here the CDR3 DNA reads TGTGCCAGCTCCCAAGACCGCTACTATGGCTACACCTTC.

This clonotype was counted at least ten times. The chain links TRBV7-2 to TRBJ1-1; possible D gene TRBD1, 6 bases. The length of the CDR3 is 15 residues. The V gene's germline CDR1 is SGHTA and CDR2 FQGNSA. The V and J ends lost 2 bases and 7 bases respectively, with 17 bases between them. CDR3 DNA sequence: TGTGCCAGCAGCTTAAATGACAGGAGATACTTTGAAGCTTTCTTT. It codes for CASSLNDRRYFEAFF.

The chain joins TRBV19 to TRBJ2-1, with 10 bases lining up with TRBD2. The V and J ends lost 3 bases and 5 bases, in that order; junction bases with no gene match: 7. This CDR3 comprises 16 residues. Germline-derived CDR1 and CDR2 are LNHDA and SQIVND (reference sequence). The CDR3 loop reads CASSIISGRAHNEQFF. DNA for the CDR3: TGTGCCAGTAGTATTATAAGCGGGAGGGCCCACAATGAGCAGTTCTTC.

The chain carries TRBV30 and TRBJ1-5; D unresolved. There are 16 residues in the CDR3. The ends were cut back, 5 bases at V and 7 bases at J, with 24 bases in the middle. Germline CDR1 reads GTSNPN; CDR2 reads SVGIG (reference sequence). The CDR3 sequence is CAWRMKGSLAKQPQHF. The CDR3 DNA reads as TGTGCCTGGCGGATGAAGGGTTCCCTAGCCAAACAGCCCCAGCATTTT.

The V call is TRBV12-3 or TRBV12-4, the J call TRBJ1-5; perhaps TRBD1 as D (5 bases). V was trimmed by 2 bases and J by 1 base, leaving 9 bases between them. This CDR3 comprises 15 residues. This chain's CDR3 is CASSLRTNSNQPQHF. In DNA form, the CDR3 reads TGTGCCAGCAGTTTAAGGACAAACAGCAATCAGCCCCAGCATTTT.

In its sample, this clonotype was seen many times. The chain is built from TRBV7-2 and TRBJ2-3; the match to TRBD2 covers 10 bases. Trimming at V came to 2 bases and at J to 5 bases, leaving 7 bases not matched to a gene. The CDR3 contains 16 residues. Germline lookup yields CDR1 SGHTA and CDR2 FQGNSA. CDR3 DNA: TGTGCCAGCAGCTTACAGAGCGGGAGGGCCCAAGATACGCAGTATTTT. Amino acid sequence: CASSLQSGRAQDTQYF. The full variable domain, rest sourced from reference TRBV7-2 and TRBJ2-3, is GAGVSQSPSNKVTEKGKDVELRCDPISGHTALYWYRQSLGQGLEFLIYFQGNSAPDKSGLPSDRFSAERTGGSVSTLTIQRTQQEDSAVYLCASSLQSGRAQDTQYFGPGTRLTVL.

A word on this clonotype: One base away lies a much larger clone, so this may be a sequencing read error. This chain joins TRBV2 and TRBJ2-1; 14 nucleotides match TRBD2. Germline V gene lookup returns CDR1 SNHLY and CDR2 FYNNEI. This CDR3 is built from 14 residues. The V gene end was trimmed by 6 bases and the J gene end by 10 bases; junction bases not matched to a gene: 5. CDR3 in amino acids: CASRTSGRGYEQFF. The DNA for the CDR3 is TGTGCCAGCAGGACTAGCGGGAGGGGCTACGAGCAGTTCTTC. Combining the CDR3 with reference TRBV2 and TRBJ2-1 gives the whole variable domain EPEVTQTPSHQVTQMGQEVILRCVPISNHLYFYWYRQILGQKVEFLVSFYNNEISEKSEIFDDQFSVERPDGSNFTLKIRSTKLEDSAMYFCASRTSGRGYEQFFGPGTRLTVL.

The chain recombines TRBV12-3 or TRBV12-4 with TRBJ2-1, with 8 bases aligning to TRBD1. CDR3 length: 15 residues. J gave up 13 bases and V 3 bases, and 14 bases lay outside the gene matches. The CDR3 region has the DNA TGTGCCAGCAGTTTCGCCGACAGGGGACAAGAGACCCAGTTCTTC. Translated: CASSFADRGQETQFF.

This clonotype was picked up one time. A junction boundary mismatches the germline segment, possibly from a read error. V usage is TRBV6-6 and J usage is TRBJ1-2; maybe TRBD1 (6 bases). The CDR3 runs 12 residues. Germline-derived CDR1 and CDR2 are MNHNY and SVGAGI (reference sequence). The DNA of the CDR3 is TGTGCCAGCAGTTCTGGGGGCTATGGCCACACCTTT. Protein: CASSSGGYGHTF.

This clonotype was seen at least ten times. V is TRBV29-1 and J is TRBJ2-5; D not resolved. The CDR3 consists of 12 residues. Germline loops: CDR1 SQVTM, CDR2 ANQGSEA. The V end lost 3 bases, the J end lost 2 bases, and 7 bases lay between the germline ends. The CDR3 DNA follows: TGCAGCGTTGATGGATCTCAAGAGACCCAGTACTTC. Protein: CSVDGSQETQYF.